The T cell receptor (beta chain) described here comes from a study of patients and donors after allogeneic stem cell transplantation. A single record per CDR3 protein comes from TCRdb applying MiXCR to the RT-PCR reads. The table has about 72,000 distinct CDR3 sequences, around a quarter seen once. CDR3 length: 15 residues. The V gene end was trimmed by 5 bases and the J gene end by 6 bases; junction bases not matched to a gene: 10. Germline V CDR1 and CDR2: SNHLY, FYNNEI. The TCR sequence derives from a human donor who was either an allogeneic HSCT recipient or a stem cell or donor lymphocyte infusion donor (not recorded which). It is not recorded whose cells these are; they may come from a transplant donor. The sample comprised blood, either unsorted or a sorted T cell fraction (not recorded which). The chain combines TRBV2 with TRBJ2-1; 7 positions agree with TRBD2. The CDR3 region has the DNA TGTGCCAGCAGTCCCACCTCCAGCGGGGTCAATGAGCAGTTCTTC. It yields the protein CASSPTSSGVNEQFF. The full variable domain, with the rest looked up from reference TRBV2 and TRBJ2-1, is EPEVTQTPSHQVTQMGQEVILRCVPISNHLYFYWYRQILGQKVEFLVSFYNNEISEKSEIFDDQFSVERPDGSNFTLKIRSTKLEDSAMYFCASSPTSSGVNEQFFGPGTRLTVL.